This TCR beta chain comes out of a study of blood T cell repertoires in COVID-19. Clones were sequenced by immunoSEQ multiplex PCR, and TCRdb holds only the in-frame ones, with some missing. This table has 55,000 to 90,000 clones, approximately 90% appearing once. Germline loops: CDR1 LNHDA, CDR2 SQIVND (reference sequence). Losses at the gene ends were 3 bases for V and 1 base for J; bases not matched to a gene: 5. There are 16 residues in the CDR3. The origin of this receptor is a man aged 65-85 years with active COVID-19. V and J are TRBV19 and TRBJ2-3; 9 positions agree with TRBD2. Sequenced sample: peripheral blood. The CDR3 sequence is CASSMRGGWGTDTQYF. CDR3 DNA sequence: TGTGCCAGTAGTATGCGGGGGGGCTGGGGCACAGATACGCAGTATTTT.